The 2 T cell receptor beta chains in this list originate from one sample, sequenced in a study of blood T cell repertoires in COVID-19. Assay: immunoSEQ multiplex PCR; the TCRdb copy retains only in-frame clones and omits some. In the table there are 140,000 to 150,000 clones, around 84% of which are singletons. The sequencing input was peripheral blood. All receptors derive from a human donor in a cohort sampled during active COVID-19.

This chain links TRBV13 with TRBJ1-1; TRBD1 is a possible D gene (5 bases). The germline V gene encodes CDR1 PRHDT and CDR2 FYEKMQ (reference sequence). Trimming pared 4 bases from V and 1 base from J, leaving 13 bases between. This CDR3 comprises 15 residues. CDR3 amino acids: CASSSTMGQNTEAFF. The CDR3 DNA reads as TGTGCCAGCAGCTCGACGATGGGGCAGAACACTGAAGCTTTCTTT.

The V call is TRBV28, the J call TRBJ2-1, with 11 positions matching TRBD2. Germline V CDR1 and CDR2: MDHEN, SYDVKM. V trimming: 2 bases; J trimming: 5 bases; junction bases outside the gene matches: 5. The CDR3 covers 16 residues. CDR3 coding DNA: TGTGCCAGCAGTTTACTAGCGGGGGGTTTAAACAATGAGCAGTTCTTC. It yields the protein CASSLLAGGLNNEQFF.